This record looks at one T cell receptor (beta chain) sequence and its context. Its antigen is as yet unknown. Clones were read by immunoSEQ multiplex PCR, and TCRdb kept only the in-frame ones, dropping some. The table records 530,000 or so clones, 60% to 80% of them present only once. This record belongs to a study of shared clonotypes between healthy human individuals. Study-level points and caveats: Sequencing depth was expected to influence donor clonotype sharing.

This CDR3 spans 18 amino acids. Germline V gene lookup returns CDR1 SGHVS and CDR2 FQNEAQ. Trimming took 5 bases from V and 4 from J; bases not matched to a gene: 15. This chain uses TRBV7-8 with TRBJ2-1; 9 nucleotides agree with TRBD2. Sequenced input: PBMCs. The clonotype was recovered from a woman in her thirties or forties in good health. Some clones in this sample may be carry-over from other donors' samples. The CDR3 DNA is TGTGCCAGCAGCCCTCGCACTAGCGGGCTCCGCGCTTACAATGAGCAGTTCTTC. This codes for CASSPRTSGLRAYNEQFF.